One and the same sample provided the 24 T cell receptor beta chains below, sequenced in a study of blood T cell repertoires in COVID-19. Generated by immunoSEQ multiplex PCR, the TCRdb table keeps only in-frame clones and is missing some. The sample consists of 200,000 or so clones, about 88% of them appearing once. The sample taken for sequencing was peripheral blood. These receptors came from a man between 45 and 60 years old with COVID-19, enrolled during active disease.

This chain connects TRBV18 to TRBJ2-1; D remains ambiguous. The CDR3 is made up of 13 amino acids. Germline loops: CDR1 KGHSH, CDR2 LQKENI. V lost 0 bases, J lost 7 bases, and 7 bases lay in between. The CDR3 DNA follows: TGTGCCAGCTCACCACCGGCATTTAATGAGCAGTTCTTC. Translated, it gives CASSPPAFNEQFF.

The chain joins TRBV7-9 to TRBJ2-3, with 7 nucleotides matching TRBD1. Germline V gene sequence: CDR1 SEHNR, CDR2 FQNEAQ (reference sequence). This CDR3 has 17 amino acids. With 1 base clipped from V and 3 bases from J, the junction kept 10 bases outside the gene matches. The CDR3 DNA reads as TGTGCCAGCAGCTTAGGTCCTAACAGGGGAAGGACAGATACGCAGTATTTT. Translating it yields CASSLGPNRGRTDTQYF.

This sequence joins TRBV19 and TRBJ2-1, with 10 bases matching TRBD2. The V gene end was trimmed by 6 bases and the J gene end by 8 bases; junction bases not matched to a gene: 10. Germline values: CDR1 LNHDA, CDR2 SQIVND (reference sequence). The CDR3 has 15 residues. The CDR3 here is CASRPKLAGRHEQFF. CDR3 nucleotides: TGTGCCAGTAGGCCGAAACTAGCGGGACGGCATGAGCAGTTCTTC.

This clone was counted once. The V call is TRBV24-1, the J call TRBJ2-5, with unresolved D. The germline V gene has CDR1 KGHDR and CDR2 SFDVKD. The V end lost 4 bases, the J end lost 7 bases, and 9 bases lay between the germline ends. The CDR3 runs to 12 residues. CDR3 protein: CATSDSVWTQYF. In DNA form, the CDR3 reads TGTGCCACCAGTGACTCCGTTTGGACCCAGTACTTC.

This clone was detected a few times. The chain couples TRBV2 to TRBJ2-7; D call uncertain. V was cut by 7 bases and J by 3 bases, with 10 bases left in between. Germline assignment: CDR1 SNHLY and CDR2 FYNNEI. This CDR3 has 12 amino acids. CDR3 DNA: TGTGCCAGCAATCACGGAGACTACGAGCAGTACTTC. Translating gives CASNHGDYEQYF.

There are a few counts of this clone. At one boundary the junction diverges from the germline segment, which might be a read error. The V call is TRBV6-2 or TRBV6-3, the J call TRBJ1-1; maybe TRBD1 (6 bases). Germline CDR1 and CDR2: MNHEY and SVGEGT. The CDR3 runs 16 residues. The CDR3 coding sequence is TGTGCCGGCAGTGGGCGCGGGGGCGTCTCGGACACTGAAGCTTTCTTT. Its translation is CAGSGRGGVSDTEAFF.

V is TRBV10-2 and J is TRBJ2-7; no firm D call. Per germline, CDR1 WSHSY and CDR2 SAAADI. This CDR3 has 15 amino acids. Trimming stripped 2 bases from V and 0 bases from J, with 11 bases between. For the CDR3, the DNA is TGCGCCAGCAGTGAGGTTGGGCTAAGCTCCTACGAGCAGTACTTC. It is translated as CASSEVGLSSYEQYF.

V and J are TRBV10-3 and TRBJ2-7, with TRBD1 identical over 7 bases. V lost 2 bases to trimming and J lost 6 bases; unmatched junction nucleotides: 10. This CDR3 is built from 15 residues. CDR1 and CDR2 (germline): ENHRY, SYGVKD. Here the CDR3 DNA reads TGTGCCATCAGTGAGGAGGGCAGGGGGTCGGGCGAGCAGTACTTC. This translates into CAISEEGRGSGEQYF.

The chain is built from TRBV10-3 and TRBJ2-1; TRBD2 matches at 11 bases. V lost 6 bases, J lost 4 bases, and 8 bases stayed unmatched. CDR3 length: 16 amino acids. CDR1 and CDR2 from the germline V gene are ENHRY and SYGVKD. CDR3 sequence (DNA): TGTGCCATCAGAACCGGGACTAGCGGATTATACAATGAGCAGTTCTTC. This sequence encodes CAIRTGTSGLYNEQFF.

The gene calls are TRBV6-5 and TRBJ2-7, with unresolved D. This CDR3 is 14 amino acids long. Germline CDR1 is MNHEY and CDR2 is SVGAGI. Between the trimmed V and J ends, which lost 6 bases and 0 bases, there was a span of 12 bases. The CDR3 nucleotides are TGTGCCAGCAGCGTTGGAGTTCGCTCCTACGAGCAGTACTTC. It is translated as CASSVGVRSYEQYF.

The CDR3, as DNA: TGTGCCAGCAGTTATCCGGGATACACAGATACGCAGTATTTT. Its translation: CASSYPGYTDTQYF. This chain connects TRBV6-6 to TRBJ2-3, with a tentative D call TRBD2 (5 bases). Trimming took off 3 bases at V and 2 bases at J, with 9 bases between the two ends. This CDR3 is built from 14 residues. CDR1 is MNHNY and CDR2 is SVGAGI in the germline V gene (reference sequence).

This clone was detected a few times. In DNA form, the CDR3 reads TGCTACGCTACAGGGACAGGGGGCGCAGATACGCAGTATTTT. Protein: CYATGTGGADTQYF. The chain combines TRBV29-1 with TRBJ2-3; 12 bases align to TRBD1. The germline gives CDR1 SQVTM, CDR2 ANQGSEA. This CDR3 contains 14 residues.

As DNA, the CDR3 is TGTGCCAGCTCATCCGTAGCGGGAGGGCTTCAAGATACGCAGTATTTT. This codes for CASSSVAGGLQDTQYF. V gene TRBV18 combines with J gene TRBJ2-3, with 11 bases fitting TRBD2. Germline CDR1 and CDR2: KGHSH and LQKENI. J lost 5 bases, V lost 5 bases, and 9 bases had no gene match. This CDR3 is built from 16 residues.

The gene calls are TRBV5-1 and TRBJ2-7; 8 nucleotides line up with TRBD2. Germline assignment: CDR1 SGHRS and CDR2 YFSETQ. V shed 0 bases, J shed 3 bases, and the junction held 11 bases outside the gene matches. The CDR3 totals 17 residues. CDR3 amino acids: CASSLAWVAGKLYEQYF. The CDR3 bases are TGCGCCAGCAGCTTGGCCTGGGTAGCGGGGAAGCTCTACGAGCAGTACTTC.

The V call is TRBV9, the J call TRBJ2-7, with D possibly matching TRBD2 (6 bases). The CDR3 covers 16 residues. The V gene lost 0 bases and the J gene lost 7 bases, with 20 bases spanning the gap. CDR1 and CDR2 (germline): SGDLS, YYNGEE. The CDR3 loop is CASSVGSRTTPREQYF. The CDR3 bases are TGTGCCAGCAGCGTAGGATCTAGGACTACCCCCCGGGAGCAGTACTTC.

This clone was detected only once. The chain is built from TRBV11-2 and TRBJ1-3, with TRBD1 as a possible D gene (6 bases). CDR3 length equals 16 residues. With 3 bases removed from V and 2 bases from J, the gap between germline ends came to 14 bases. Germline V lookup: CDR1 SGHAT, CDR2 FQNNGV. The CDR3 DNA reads TGTGCCAGCAGCTTCGCGCCAGGGGAAGCTGGAAACACCATATATTTT. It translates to CASSFAPGEAGNTIYF.

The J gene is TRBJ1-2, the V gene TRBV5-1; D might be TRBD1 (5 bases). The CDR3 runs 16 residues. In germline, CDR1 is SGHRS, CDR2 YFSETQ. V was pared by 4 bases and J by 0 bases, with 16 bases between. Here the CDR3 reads CASSPLTANSNYGYTF. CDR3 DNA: TGCGCCAGCAGCCCGCTGACAGCGAATTCTAACTATGGCTACACCTTC.

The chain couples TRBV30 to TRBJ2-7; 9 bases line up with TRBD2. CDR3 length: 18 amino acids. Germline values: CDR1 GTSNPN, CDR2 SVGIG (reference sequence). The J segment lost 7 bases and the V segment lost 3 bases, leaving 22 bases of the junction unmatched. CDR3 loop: CAWSPMLLSGGGAWEQYF. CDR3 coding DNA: TGTGCCTGGAGCCCTATGCTCCTGAGCGGCGGGGGGGCCTGGGAGCAGTACTTC. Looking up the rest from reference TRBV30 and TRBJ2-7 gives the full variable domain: SQTIHQWPATLVQPVGSPLSLECTVEGTSNPNLYWYRQAAGRGLQLLFYSVGIGQISSEVPQNLSASRPQDRQFILSSKKLLLSDSGFYLCAWSPMLLSGGGAWEQYFGPGTRLTVT.

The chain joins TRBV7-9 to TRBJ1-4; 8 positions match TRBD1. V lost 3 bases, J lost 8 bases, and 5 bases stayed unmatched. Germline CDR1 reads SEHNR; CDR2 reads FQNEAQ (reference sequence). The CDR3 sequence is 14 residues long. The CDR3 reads CASSFDRGWEKLFF. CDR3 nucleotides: TGTGCCAGCAGCTTCGACAGGGGTTGGGAAAAACTGTTTTTT.

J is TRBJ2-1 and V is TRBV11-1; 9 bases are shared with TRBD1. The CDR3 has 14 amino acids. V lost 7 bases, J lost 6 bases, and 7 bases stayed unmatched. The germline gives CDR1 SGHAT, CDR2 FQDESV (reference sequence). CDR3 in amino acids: CASTGRTGANEQFF. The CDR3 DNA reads TGTGCCAGCACGGGAAGGACAGGGGCCAATGAGCAGTTCTTC.

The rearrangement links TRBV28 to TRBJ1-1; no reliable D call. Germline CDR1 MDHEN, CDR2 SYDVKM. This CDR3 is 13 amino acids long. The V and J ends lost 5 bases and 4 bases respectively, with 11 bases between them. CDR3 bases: TGTGCCAGCAGTCCAAGACAAGTCACTGAAGCTTTCTTT. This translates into CASSPRQVTEAFF.

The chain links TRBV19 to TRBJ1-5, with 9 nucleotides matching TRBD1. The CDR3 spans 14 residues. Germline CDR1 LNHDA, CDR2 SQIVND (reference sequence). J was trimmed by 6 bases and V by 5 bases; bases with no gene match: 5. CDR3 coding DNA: TGTGCCAGTAGTGCCGGGACAGGGAGTCAGCCCCAGCATTTT. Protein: CASSAGTGSQPQHF.

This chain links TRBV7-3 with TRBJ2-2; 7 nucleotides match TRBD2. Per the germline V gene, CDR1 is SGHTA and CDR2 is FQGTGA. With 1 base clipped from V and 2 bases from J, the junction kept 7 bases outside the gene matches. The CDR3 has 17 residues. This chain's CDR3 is CASSLMGIAGNTGELFF. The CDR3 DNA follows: TGTGCCAGCAGCTTAATGGGAATAGCGGGCAACACCGGGGAGCTGTTTTTT.

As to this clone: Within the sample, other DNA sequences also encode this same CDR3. The CDR3 here is CASSRGNTGELFF. CDR3 DNA sequence: TGTGCCAGCAGCCGGGGGAACACCGGGGAGCTGTTTTTT. V usage is TRBV9 and J usage is TRBJ2-2; weak D call: TRBD2 (5 bases). With 4 bases removed from V and 1 base from J, the gap between germline ends came to 5 bases. Germline CDR1 SGDLS, CDR2 YYNGEE. The CDR3 sequence is 13 residues long.